This record covers a single T cell receptor beta chain. The entry originates in a study of identical twins. From the 5' RACE reads, TCRdb called clonotypes with MiXCR, one entry per CDR3 protein. The sample holds some 240,000 distinct CDR3 sequences; about 10% are singletons and the top ten take more than 8%. V shed 0 bases, J shed 4 bases, and the junction held 0 bases outside the gene matches. The CDR3 runs 15 residues. CDR1 is LGHDT and CDR2 is YNNKEL in the germline V gene (reference sequence). The sample comprised memory T cells sorted from blood. The clonotype originates from a man aged 45-65 years in good health. V usage is TRBV3-1 and J usage is TRBJ2-1, with 10 nucleotides matching TRBD2. Written as DNA, the CDR3 is TGTGCCAGCAGCCAAGATAGCGGGAGGTACAATGAGCAGTTCTTC. As protein: CASSQDSGRYNEQFF.